This section outlines one T cell receptor beta chain sequence together with its context. Authors' processing steps: Estimation of nucleated cell counts relied on the amplification of reference gene primers. Only in-frame clones appear in the TCRdb table, and some are missing; sequencing was by immunoSEQ multiplex PCR. The DNA gave D and trimming, while V, J and clone size come from that table. The sample lists approximately 200,000 clones, more than 75% occurring once. This entry is derived from a study of blood T cell repertoires in COVID-19. Study information: Specimens from acute and convalescent COVID-19 originated in the United States, Italy and Spain. From T cells, B-cell-depleted T cells, or PBMCs came the material, which was cDNA or gDNA.

J gave up 1 base and V 1 base, and 4 bases lay outside the gene matches. There are 15 residues in the CDR3. Germline V gene sequence: CDR1 SGHVS, CDR2 FNYEAQ. The V call is TRBV7-6, the J call TRBJ2-7, with 7 bases that match TRBD2. The specimen sequenced was peripheral blood. The source of this sequence is a man aged 40-49 years with active or convalescent COVID-19. CDR3 DNA sequence: TGTGCCAGCAGCTTAGAAGCGGGAAGGTCCTACGAGCAGTACTTC. This codes for CASSLEAGRSYEQYF.